These 23 T cell receptor beta chains came from one sample sequenced in a study of neoadjuvant anti-PD-1 for oral cavity cancer. Time point: after neoadjuvant nivolumab, at surgical resection. Libraries were prepared by immunoSEQ multiplex PCR; TCRdb keeps only in-frame clonotypes and omits some of them. This sample has 63,000 or so clones; roughly nine tenths occur once, and the top ten carry around 2.8%. The sample in question was PBMCs, obtained after nivolumab (anti-PD-1) treatment. Receptors originate from a person aged 35-79 years with oral cavity squamous cell carcinoma.

The gene calls are TRBV28 and TRBJ1-5; D perhaps matches TRBD1 (5 bases). Trimming removed 8 bases from V and 6 bases from J, with 14 bases in between. The CDR3 totals 13 residues. Looked up from germline, CDR1 is MDHEN and CDR2 is SYDVKM. The CDR3 bases are TGTGCCAGCGCGAGGGGCCGGGGTCAGCCCCAGCATTTT. This encodes CASARGRGQPQHF.

This sequence joins TRBV6-5 and TRBJ1-2, with 8 nucleotides matching TRBD1. The CDR3 is 13 amino acids. J lost 4 bases, V lost 6 bases, and 4 bases had no gene match. CDR1 is MNHEY, CDR2 SVGAGI, per germline. CDR3 DNA sequence: TGTGCCAGCAGAGACAGGGGACTCTATGGCTACACCTTC. Its translation is CASRDRGLYGYTF.

J is TRBJ2-2 and V is TRBV4-2; 10 bases fit TRBD2. V shed 0 bases, J shed 2 bases, and the junction held 12 bases outside the gene matches. In germline, CDR1 is LGHNA, CDR2 YNFKEQ. The CDR3 extends over 20 amino acids. CDR3 region: CASSQELRASGSLNTGELFF. CDR3 bases: TGTGCCAGCAGCCAAGAATTGCGGGCTAGCGGGAGTCTCAACACCGGGGAGCTGTTTTTT.

V is TRBV4-2 and J is TRBJ2-3; D unresolved. CDR3 length: 14 residues. Trimming pared 0 bases from V and 5 bases from J, leaving 9 bases between. The V gene's germline CDR1 is LGHNA and CDR2 YNFKEQ. CDR3 sequence (DNA): TGTGCCAGCAGCCAAGAACTTATTGGAGATACGCAGTATTTT. Its protein is CASSQELIGDTQYF.

The chain links TRBV11-2 to TRBJ2-7; 10 bases align to TRBD2. This CDR3 contains 15 residues. Per germline, CDR1 SGHAT and CDR2 FQNNGV. The junction had 5 bases not matched to a gene; V was cut back by 6 bases and J by 0 bases. DNA of the CDR3: TGTGCCAGCAGAAAACTAGCGGGGTCCTCCTACGAGCAGTACTTC. It encodes CASRKLAGSSYEQYF.

This clone was picked up a small number of times. The chain combines TRBV10-2 with TRBJ1-4; D is unresolved. This CDR3 is built from 14 residues. In germline, CDR1 is WSHSY, CDR2 SAAADI. With 6 bases removed from V and 0 bases from J, the gap between germline ends came to 8 bases. CDR3 in DNA: TGCGCCAGCAGCTGGCGGGCAACTAATGAAAAACTGTTTTTT. It specifies CASSWRATNEKLFF.

This clone has just one count. V and J are TRBV28 and TRBJ2-7; D is ambiguous. Deletions cut 7 bases from V and 7 bases from J, with 20 bases between. Germline V gene sequence: CDR1 MDHEN, CDR2 SYDVKM. The CDR3 loop spans 14 amino acids. The CDR3 nucleotides are TGTGCCAGCACCAGCCGCCGTTCCATGGGGGAGCAGTACTTC. This encodes CASTSRRSMGEQYF.

V gene TRBV19 combines with J gene TRBJ1-3, with D perhaps TRBD1 (5 bases). Germline V gene sequence: CDR1 LNHDA, CDR2 SQIVND (reference sequence). V lost 3 bases and J 8 bases, leaving 20 bases between the germline ends. The CDR3 covers 16 residues. CDR3 region: CASSISGRQILDTIYF. Written as DNA, the CDR3 is TGTGCCAGTAGTATCTCGGGACGTCAAATCCTGGACACCATATATTTT.

The DNA of the CDR3 is TGTGCCAGCAGCCAAGCCGAACAGGGGGCTGGCTACAATGAGCAGTTCTTC. This gives the protein CASSQAEQGAGYNEQFF. The V and J genes are TRBV4-2 and TRBJ2-1, with 9 bases matching TRBD1. After removal of 1 base from V and 3 bases from J, the junction contained 7 bases not matched to a gene. The CDR3 runs to 17 residues. CDR1 and CDR2 (germline): LGHNA, YNFKEQ.

This clone was recorded only once. The rearrangement joins TRBV29-1 to TRBJ1-1; possibly TRBD1 for D (5 bases). V lost 4 bases and J lost 1, with 10 bases in between. Germline CDR1 reads SQVTM; CDR2 reads ANQGSEA. This CDR3 has 13 amino acids. CDR3 DNA: TGCAGCGTTGTGTCGCAGGGGAACACTGAAGCTTTCTTT. This codes for CSVVSQGNTEAFF.

The V gene is TRBV18, the J gene TRBJ1-2, with a weak D call TRBD1 (5 bases). The CDR3 runs 14 residues. Germline-derived CDR1 and CDR2 are KGHSH and LQKENI. The V gene lost 3 bases and the J gene lost 6 bases, with 14 bases spanning the gap. The CDR3 region has the DNA TGTGCCAGCTCACCCTGGGACCCCGGGAATGGCTACACCTTC. Protein sequence: CASSPWDPGNGYTF.

J is TRBJ2-1 and V is TRBV10-3, with D tentatively TRBD1 (6 bases). The germline V gene encodes CDR1 ENHRY and CDR2 SYGVKD. V gave up 8 bases and J gave up 10 bases, with 15 bases separating them. The CDR3 length is 12 residues. For the CDR3, the DNA is TGTGCCATCTCACAGGGTTCAAGGGAGCAGTTCTTC. This codes for CAISQGSREQFF.

This clone was recorded a few times. The V gene is TRBV6-6, the J gene TRBJ2-3; possible D gene TRBD1, 5 bases. CDR1 and CDR2 (germline): MNHNY, SVGAGI (reference sequence). With 7 bases removed from V and 7 bases from J, the gap between germline ends came to 15 bases. The CDR3 is 13 residues long. DNA of the CDR3: TGTGCCAGCACCGAGGACAACGCCCATACGCAGTATTTT. It yields the protein CASTEDNAHTQYF.

V gene TRBV7-9 combines with J gene TRBJ2-3; D not certain. The V and J ends lost 3 bases and 7 bases respectively, with 8 bases between them. CDR1 and CDR2 (germline): SEHNR, FQNEAQ (reference sequence). CDR3 length: 12 amino acids. CDR3 nucleotides: TGTGCCAGCAGCTTTAGTGAGAATACGCAGTATTTT. It yields the protein CASSFSENTQYF.

This chain joins TRBV4-1 and TRBJ2-7; D unresolved. The germline gives CDR1 MGHRA, CDR2 YSYEKL. V was shortened by 1 base and J by 2 bases, with 12 bases between the two germline ends. CDR3 size: 15 residues. CDR3 bases: TGCGCCAGCAGCCAAGGGCTAGTGGGCCCCTACGAGCAGTACTTC. The encoded protein is CASSQGLVGPYEQYF.

This chain links TRBV10-2 with TRBJ1-2, with 7 bases matching TRBD1. Germline V lookup: CDR1 WSHSY, CDR2 SAAADI. V gave up 7 bases and J gave up 3 bases; unmatched junction bases: 2. There are 12 residues in the CDR3. The CDR3, as DNA: TGCGCCAGCATGGGACAGCACTATGGCTACACCTTC. This encodes CASMGQHYGYTF.

This clone was found once. J is TRBJ1-4 and V is TRBV30; D is undetermined. The V end lost 0 bases, the J end lost 8 bases, and 16 bases lay between the germline ends. CDR1 and CDR2 from the germline V gene are GTSNPN and SVGIG (reference sequence). This CDR3 spans 15 amino acids. Written as DNA, the CDR3 is TGTGCCTGGAGTGTTCCCGGGGATTCCAGAGAAAAACTGTTTTTT. Its protein is CAWSVPGDSREKLFF.

The chain employs TRBV2 and TRBJ2-5; 7 nucleotides agree with TRBD2. CDR1 is SNHLY and CDR2 is FYNNEI in the germline V gene. Trimming removed 6 bases from V and 2 bases from J; junction bases left unmatched: 6. The CDR3 loop spans 14 amino acids. The CDR3 here is CASRAGVGQETQYF. DNA of the CDR3: TGTGCCAGCAGGGCGGGAGTTGGTCAAGAGACCCAGTACTTC.

The chain employs TRBV30 and TRBJ1-1; D remains unclear. The length of the CDR3 is 12 residues. The germline V and J ends were trimmed by 0 bases and 7 bases, with 9 bases remaining between them. The germline CDR1 and CDR2 sequences are GTSNPN and SVGIG (reference sequence). The CDR3 loop is CAWSVPDLEAFF. The DNA for the CDR3 is TGTGCCTGGAGTGTACCCGATCTTGAAGCTTTCTTT.

The genes are TRBV7-9 and TRBJ2-1; 7 nucleotides align to TRBD1. The J segment lost 2 bases and the V segment lost 5 bases, leaving 9 bases of the junction unmatched. The CDR3 spans 16 residues. Looked up from germline, CDR1 is SEHNR and CDR2 is FQNEAQ (reference sequence). The CDR3 bases are TGTGCCAGCAGCGTAGGGGGCCCTCTGACCTACAATGAGCAGTTCTTC. The encoded protein is CASSVGGPLTYNEQFF.

The chain is built from TRBV30 and TRBJ2-7, with D perhaps matching TRBD2 (6 bases). V dropped 2 bases and J dropped 8 bases, with 10 bases sitting between them. This CDR3 has 11 amino acids. In germline, CDR1 is GTSNPN, CDR2 SVGIG (reference sequence). DNA for the CDR3: TGTGCCTGGAGTCCCGGGGGTCAGCAGTACTTC. It translates to CAWSPGGQQYF.

This clone was seen only a few times. The chain recombines TRBV4-2 with TRBJ1-4, with 9 bases aligning to TRBD1. Germline lookup yields CDR1 LGHNA and CDR2 YNFKEQ. The J segment lost 5 bases and the V segment lost 0 bases, leaving 4 bases of the junction unmatched. The CDR3 has 16 residues. This CDR3 is CASSQDSTGGNEKLFF. The DNA of the CDR3 is TGTGCCAGCAGCCAAGATTCGACAGGGGGGAATGAAAAACTGTTTTTT.

This chain joins TRBV13 and TRBJ2-3; TRBD2 agrees at 8 bases. Germline CDR1 PRHDT, CDR2 FYEKMQ (reference sequence). The junction had 5 bases not matched to a gene; V was cut back by 5 bases and J by 1 base. The CDR3 is 15 amino acids. The CDR3 is CASSISGVRTDTQYF. The CDR3 DNA reads TGTGCCAGCAGCATTAGCGGGGTGCGCACAGATACGCAGTATTTT.